This T cell receptor (beta chain) was sequenced for a study of blood T cell repertoires in COVID-19. Looking at the study overall: T cells, B-cell-depleted T cells, or PBMCs supplied cDNA or gDNA.

Individuals drawn from under 30 US areas were roughly 18 to 95 years old. Assay: immunoSEQ multiplex PCR; the TCRdb copy retains only in-frame clones and omits some. The table records roughly 150,000 clones, 85% of them present only once. The CDR3 has 15 amino acids. Trimming at V came to 0 bases and at J to 4 bases, leaving 5 bases not matched to a gene. CDR1 is SGHRS and CDR2 is YFSETQ in the germline V gene. The genes are TRBV5-1 and TRBJ1-1; 8 positions match TRBD1. Sequenced: PBMCs or T cells enriched from blood (not recorded which). This clonotype was sampled from a woman between 40 and 50 years old who had recovered from COVID-19. CDR3 nucleotides: TGCGCCAGCAGCTTGGCAGGGGGCGGGGGCACTGAAGCTTTCTTT. It translates to CASSLAGGGGTEAFF.